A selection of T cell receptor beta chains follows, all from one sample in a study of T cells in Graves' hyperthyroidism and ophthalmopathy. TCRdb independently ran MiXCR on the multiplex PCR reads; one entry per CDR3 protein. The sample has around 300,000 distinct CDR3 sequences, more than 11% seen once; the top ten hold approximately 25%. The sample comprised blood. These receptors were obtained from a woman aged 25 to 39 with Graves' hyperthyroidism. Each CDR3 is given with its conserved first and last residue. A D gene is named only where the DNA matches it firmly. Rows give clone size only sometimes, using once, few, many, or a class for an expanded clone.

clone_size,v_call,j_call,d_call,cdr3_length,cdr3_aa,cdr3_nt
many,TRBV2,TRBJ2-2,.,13,CASSERMGGELFF,TGTGCCAGCAGTGAAAGGATGGGTGGGGAGCTGTTTTTT
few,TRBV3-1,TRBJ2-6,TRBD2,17,CASSHASGGSGANVLTF,TGTGCCAGCAGCCACGCAAGCGGGGGGTCAGGGGCCAACGTCCTGACTTTC
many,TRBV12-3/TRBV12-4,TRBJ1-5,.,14,CASSLQRFNQPQHF,TGTGCCAGCAGTTTGCAGAGATTTAATCAGCCCCAGCATTTT
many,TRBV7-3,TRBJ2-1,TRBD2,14,CASSLGGRASEQFF,TGTGCCAGCAGCTTAGGAGGGAGGGCCAGTGAGCAGTTCTTC
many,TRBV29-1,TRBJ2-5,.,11,CSVVGGETQYF,TGCAGCGTTGTAGGGGGGGAGACCCAGTACTTC
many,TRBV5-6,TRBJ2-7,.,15,CASSSLRDGLYEQYF,TGTGCCAGCAGCTCCCTCCGGGACGGGCTCTACGAGCAGTACTTC
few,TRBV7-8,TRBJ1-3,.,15,CASSPGRISGNTIYF,TGTGCCAGCAGTCCGGGACGAATCTCTGGAAACACCATATATTTT
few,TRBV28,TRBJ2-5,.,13,CASSFKIPETQYF,TGTGCCAGCAGTTTCAAAATCCCGGAGACCCAGTACTTC
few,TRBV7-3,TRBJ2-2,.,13,CASSGSGTGELFF,TGTGCCAGCAGCGGGAGCGGCACCGGGGAGCTGTTTTTT
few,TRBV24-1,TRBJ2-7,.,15,CATSDRKRGLYEQYF,TGTGCCACCAGTGACCGGAAAAGGGGCCTCTACGAGCAGTACTTC
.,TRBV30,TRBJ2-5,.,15,CAWSIKNLLEETQYF,TGTGCCTGGAGTATCAAGAATCTTCTCGAAGAGACCCAGTACTTC
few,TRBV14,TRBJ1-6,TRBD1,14,CASSLTGVNSPLHF,TGTGCCAGCAGCTTGACAGGGGTGAATTCACCCCTCCACTTT
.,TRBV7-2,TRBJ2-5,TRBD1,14,CASSQERAGGTQYF,TGTGCCAGCAGCCAAGAGAGGGCAGGGGGGACCCAGTACTTC
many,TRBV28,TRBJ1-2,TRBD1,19,CASSPGTGGARVANYGYTF,TGTGCCAGCAGCCCGGGGACAGGGGGCGCCCGGGTAGCTAACTATGGCTACACCTTC
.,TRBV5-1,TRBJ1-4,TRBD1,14,CASRERQGNEKLFF,TGCGCCAGCAGGGAGCGACAGGGTAATGAAAAACTGTTTTTT
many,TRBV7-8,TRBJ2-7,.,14,CASSPRDGPYEQYF,TGTGCCAGCAGCCCACGGGACGGCCCCTACGAGCAGTACTTC
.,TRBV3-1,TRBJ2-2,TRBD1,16,CASSPPGQVYTGELFF,TGTGCCAGCAGCCCCCCGGGACAGGTTTACACCGGGGAGCTGTTTTTT
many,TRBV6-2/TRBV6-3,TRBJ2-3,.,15,CASSPTAGETDTQYF,TGTGCCAGCAGTCCCACGGCTGGCGAAACAGATACGCAGTATTTT
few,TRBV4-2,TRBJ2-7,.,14,CASSPPHGPYEQYF,TGTGCCAGCAGCCCACCCCATGGACCCTACGAGCAGTACTTC
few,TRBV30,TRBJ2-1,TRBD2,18,CAWTWGSSGRYVSNEQFF,TGTGCCTGGACTTGGGGTAGTAGCGGGAGGTACGTGAGCAATGAGCAGTTCTTC
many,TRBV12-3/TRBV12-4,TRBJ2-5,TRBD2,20,CASSSKTEAYIAGDQETQYF,TGTGCCAGCAGTTCCAAAACAGAGGCGTACATCGCGGGAGACCAAGAGACCCAGTACTTC
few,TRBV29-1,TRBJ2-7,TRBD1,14,CSVDDGTGGDEQYF,TGCAGCGTTGATGACGGGACAGGGGGCGACGAGCAGTACTTC
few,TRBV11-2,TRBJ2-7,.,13,CASTTLPQHEQYF,TGTGCCAGCACCACCCTCCCTCAGCACGAGCAGTACTTC
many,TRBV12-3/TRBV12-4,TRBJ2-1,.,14,CASSLLDGSNEQFF,TGTGCCAGCAGTTTACTCGATGGGTCCAATGAGCAGTTCTTC
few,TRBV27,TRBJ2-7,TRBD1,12,CATPGQYYEQYF,TGTGCCACCCCGGGACAGTACTACGAGCAGTACTTC
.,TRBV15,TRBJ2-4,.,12,CATSGVGNIQYF,TGTGCCACCAGCGGCGTAGGAAACATTCAGTACTTC
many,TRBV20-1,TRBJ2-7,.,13,CSVPRGERYEQYF,TGCAGTGTCCCCAGAGGGGAAAGATACGAGCAGTACTTC
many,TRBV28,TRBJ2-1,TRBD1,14,CASSRQGQRNEQFF,TGTGCCAGCAGTCGACAGGGCCAGAGGAATGAGCAGTTCTTC
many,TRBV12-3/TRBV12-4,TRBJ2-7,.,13,CASSSQVIHEQYF,TGTGCCAGCAGTTCGCAGGTTATCCACGAGCAGTACTTC
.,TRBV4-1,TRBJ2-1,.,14,CASSRGGTENEQFF,TGCGCCAGCAGCCGCGGAGGGACAGAGAATGAGCAGTTCTTC
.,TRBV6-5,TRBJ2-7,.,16,CASSSIQGVRVSEQYF,TGTGCCAGCAGTTCCATCCAAGGTGTCCGGGTTTCCGAGCAGTACTTC
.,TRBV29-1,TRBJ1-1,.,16,CSVVLPGHGKDTEAFF,TGCAGCGTTGTCTTGCCAGGGCACGGGAAAGACACTGAAGCTTTCTTT
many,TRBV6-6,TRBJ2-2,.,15,CASSYSPGTTGELFF,TGTGCCAGCAGTTACTCGCCAGGAACCACCGGGGAGCTGTTTTTT
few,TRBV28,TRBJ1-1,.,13,CASRKTGRTEAFF,TGTGCCAGCAGGAAGACTGGTCGGACTGAAGCTTTCTTT
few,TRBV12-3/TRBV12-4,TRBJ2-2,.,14,CASSLERAGGELFF,TGTGCCAGCAGTTTAGAACGAGCAGGCGGGGAGCTGTTTTTT
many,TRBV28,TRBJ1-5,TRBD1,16,CASSILTGGWYQPQHF,TGTGCCAGCAGCATTCTCACAGGGGGCTGGTATCAGCCCCAGCATTTT
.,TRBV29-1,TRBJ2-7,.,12,CSVRTNRVEQYF,TGCAGCGTGAGGACAAACCGGGTGGAGCAGTACTTC
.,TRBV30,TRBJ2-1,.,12,CAWTSTENEQFF,TGTGCCTGGACCTCGACGGAGAATGAGCAGTTCTTC
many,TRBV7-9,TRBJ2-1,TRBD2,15,CASSSGTSAHNEQFF,TGTGCCAGCAGCTCCGGGACTAGCGCCCACAATGAGCAGTTCTTC
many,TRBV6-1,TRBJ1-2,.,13,CASLKGARYGYTF,TGTGCCAGCTTGAAGGGCGCGAGATATGGCTACACCTTC
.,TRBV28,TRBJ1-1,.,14,CASSILMTNTEAFF,TGTGCCAGCAGTATCCTCATGACAAACACTGAAGCTTTCTTT
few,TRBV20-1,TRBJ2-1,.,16,CSALISTGWAYNEQFF,TGCAGTGCCCTGATTAGCACAGGTTGGGCCTACAATGAGCAGTTCTTC
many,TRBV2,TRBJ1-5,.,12,CASSARAQPQHF,TGTGCCAGCAGTGCCAGGGCGCAGCCCCAGCATTTT
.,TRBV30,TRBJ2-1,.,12,CAWSHLTDEQFF,TGTGCCTGGAGTCACTTGACCGATGAGCAGTTCTTC
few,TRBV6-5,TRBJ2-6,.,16,CASSYSKSRGANVLTF,TGTGCCAGCAGTTACTCGAAGTCGAGGGGGGCCAACGTCCTGACTTTC
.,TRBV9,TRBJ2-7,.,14,CASSVGNGPYEQYF,TGTGCCAGCAGCGTAGGAAACGGACCCTACGAGCAGTACTTC
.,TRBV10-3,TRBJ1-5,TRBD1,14,CAISEVQGDQPQHF,TGTGCCATCAGTGAAGTCCAGGGGGATCAGCCCCAGCATTTT
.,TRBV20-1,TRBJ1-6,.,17,CSARYVQGSTYNSPLHF,TGCAGTGCTAGATATGTTCAGGGTAGCACCTATAATTCACCCCTCCACTTT
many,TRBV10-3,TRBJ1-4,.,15,CAIKAGGATNEKLFF,TGTGCCATCAAGGCAGGAGGGGCAACTAATGAAAAACTGTTTTTT